This TCR beta chain was captured by sequencing in a study of T-cell reconstitution after alpha-beta-depleted transplantation in children. Germline V gene sequence: CDR1 LGHNA, CDR2 YSLEER. V lost 1 base to trimming and J lost 0 bases, with 9 bases between them. The CDR3 loop spans 16 amino acids. Preparation of the TCRbeta library was carried out with unique molecular identifiers. TCRdb ran MiXCR on the PCR reads and lists one entry per CDR3 protein. The sample comprises around 530,000 distinct CDR3 sequences, approximately 30% of which are singletons, and 2% to 2.5% rests with the top ten. The source of this sequence is a human donor who donated a stem cell graft to a child with aplastic anemia. The chain joins TRBV4-3 to TRBJ2-2, with D possibly TRBD1 on 6 matching bases. The material was PBMCs from the stem cell graft donor, obtained from the stem cell graft. CDR3 bases: TGCGCCAGCAGCCAAGGACAGGTCGCGAACACCGGGGAGCTGTTTTTT. Encoded protein: CASSQGQVANTGELFF.